The rows below give T cell receptor beta chains drawn from one sample of a study of CD8+ T cells in alopecia areata. Profiled with immunoSEQ multiplex PCR; TCRdb holds only in-frame clones, not every one. The data contain 150,000 to 200,000 clones, around 71% of them singletons. The material was CD8+ T cells sorted from blood, obtained at week 0. These receptors were collected from a human donor with alopecia areata. The CDR3 runs from the conserved cysteine through the conserved F or W. D genes are given only for firm matches. A clone size is listed for some rows: how often the clone was seen (once, few, many), or a class if it is expanded.

TRBJ1-6,-,-,TRBV30,TGTGCCTGTCACCGAGGTGGGCCCCTCCACTTT,CACHRGGPLHF
TRBJ2-5,TRBD2,-,TRBV13,TGTGCCAGCAGTCCCAGACTAGCCGGAGAGACCCAGTACTTC,CASSPRLAGETQYF
TRBJ2-7,-,-,TRBV6-5,TGTGCCAGCAGTCCTTCTACCTACGAGCAGTACTTC,CASSPSTYEQYF
TRBJ2-3,-,-,TRBV30,TGTGCCTGGGGAGGTCGGGCAGATACGCAGTATTTT,CAWGGRADTQYF
TRBJ2-7,TRBD1,-,TRBV29-1,TGCAGCGTTGAAGATCTCGGACAGGGGGCCGCCTCCTACGAGCAGTACTTC,CSVEDLGQGAASYEQYF
TRBJ2-1,TRBD2,few,TRBV7-9,TGTGCCAGCAGCTTACCCGGGACTAGCGGGGAAGGTGAGCAGTTCTTC,CASSLPGTSGEGEQFF
TRBJ1-2,TRBD1,-,TRBV5-4,TGTGCCAGCAGCTCGAACCGGGACAGACTATATGGCTACACCTTC,CASSSNRDRLYGYTF
TRBJ2-5,-,-,TRBV11-2,TGTGCCAGCAGCCGCGGGGGCGGGGAGACCCAGTACTTC,CASSRGGGETQYF
TRBJ2-3,TRBD1,-,TRBV28,TGTGCCAGCAGTAACCCCAGGGGGCGCCTTCGAAATACGCAGTATTTT,CASSNPRGRLRNTQYF
TRBJ1-5,-,-,TRBV7-9,TGTGCCAGCAGCTTGCCGGGGAGCAATCAGCCCCAGCATTTT,CASSLPGSNQPQHF
TRBJ2-7,TRBD1,-,TRBV27,TGTGCCAGTTCGACAGGGGTAAGCTACGAGCAGTACTTC,CASSTGVSYEQYF
TRBJ2-1,-,-,TRBV9,TGTGCCAGCAGCGCAGGACTACTCCGGGACAATGAGCAGTTCTTC,CASSAGLLRDNEQFF
TRBJ1-6,-,-,TRBV7-3,TGTGCCAGCAGCTTAAAGGGAGGGGCAGGACCAAATTCACCCCTCCACTTT,CASSLKGGAGPNSPLHF
TRBJ2-4,-,-,TRBV15,TGTGCCACCAGCCAAGGACCGATAGCCAAAAACATTCAGTACTTC,CATSQGPIAKNIQYF
TRBJ2-7,-,-,TRBV6-5,TGTGCCAGCAGTGTCCACGGTTCCTACGAGCAGTACTTC,CASSVHGSYEQYF
TRBJ2-6,-,-,TRBV7-3,TGTGCCAGCAGCTTGTCTTCCCCCCCGCGCTCTGGGGCCAACGTCCTGACTTTC,CASSLSSPPRSGANVLTF
TRBJ2-3,-,-,TRBV25-1,TGTGCCAGCAGTGAATATCGTCGGGGTTTTCAGGCTACGCAGTATTTT,CASSEYRRGFQATQYF
TRBJ1-2,-,-,TRBV2,TGTGCCAGCAGTGAAAGGCAGGGCAACTATGGCTACACCTTC,CASSERQGNYGYTF
TRBJ2-5,-,once,TRBV5-6,TGTGCCAGCAGCTTGGGGGACAACGGAGAGACCCAGTACTTC,CASSLGDNGETQYF
TRBJ2-7,TRBD1,-,TRBV25-1,TGTGCCAGCAGTGAAGGGACAGGGGGCTACGAGCAGTACTTC,CASSEGTGGYEQYF
TRBJ1-3,-,-,TRBV29-1,TGCAGCGTTGTGGTGCCATTCGGGGAACACGGAAACACCATATATTTT,CSVVVPFGEHGNTIYF
TRBJ1-1,-,-,TRBV7-9,TGTGCCAGCATAGAGTCGGGCCAGGAGAACACTGAAGCTTTCTTT,CASIESGQENTEAFF
TRBJ2-5,-,few,TRBV6-5,TGTGCCAGCAGCCTTACAGGGGGGGGCGGCGAGACCCAGTACTTC,CASSLTGGGGETQYF